The next 28 T cell receptor beta chains were all read from a single sample in a study of blood T cell repertoires in COVID-19 (dated by TCRdb to 2020 to 2021). Library generation was performed with the immunoSEQ multiplex PCR assay. TCRdb provides this immuneACCESS table in a form limited to in-frame rearrangements. Some clones are lacking; in checked studies, under half of them reflect an unresolved V gene, and why the rest are absent is not known. Counted in this sample were fewer than 200,000 clones; around 82% of them appeared once. More than 4% of the sample is in the top ten clones. Sample: PBMCs or T cells enriched from blood (not recorded which). Source of these receptors: a woman aged 55-75 years with acute COVID-19.

V gene TRBV4-3 combines with J gene TRBJ1-1; TRBD1 is a possible D gene (6 bases). The CDR3 spans 15 residues. In germline, CDR1 is LGHNA, CDR2 YSLEER. Trimming cost V 4 bases and J 3 bases, with 15 bases left between them. The CDR3 sequence: CASSRQAPTDTEAFF. Here the CDR3 DNA reads TGCGCCAGCAGCCGACAGGCACCAACGGACACTGAAGCTTTCTTT.

In its sample, this clone was seen a few times. This rearrangement joins TRBV6-2 or TRBV6-3 to TRBJ1-5; 8 nucleotides line up with TRBD1. V shed 5 bases, J shed 6 bases, and the junction held 9 bases outside the gene matches. The CDR3 has 15 residues. The germline V gene encodes CDR1 MNHEY and CDR2 SVGEGT. The CDR3, as DNA: TGTGCCAGCAGTCGGACAGGGATGCTGGCTCAGCCCCAGCATTTT. Translating gives CASSRTGMLAQPQHF.

V usage is TRBV5-4 and J usage is TRBJ1-2; no clear D. Trimming took off 4 bases at V and 4 bases at J, with 20 bases between the two ends. Germline assignment: CDR1 SGHNT and CDR2 YYREEE (reference sequence). The CDR3 consists of 16 residues. The CDR3 DNA follows: TGTGCCAGCAGCGGGGTAGGAGCGCGTGCGGGCTATGGCTACACCTTC. Translating it yields CASSGVGARAGYGYTF.

The rearrangement joins TRBV27 to TRBJ1-6, with 10 bases identical to TRBD1. The J segment lost 2 bases and the V segment lost 6 bases, leaving 7 bases of the junction unmatched. Germline V gene data show CDR1 as MNHEY and CDR2 as SMNVEV (reference sequence). This CDR3 has 17 residues. The CDR3 sequence is CASRPGTGVAYNSPLHF. The DNA of the CDR3 is TGTGCCAGCAGGCCCGGGACAGGGGTAGCCTATAATTCACCCCTCCACTTT.

This chain joins TRBV5-1 and TRBJ1-6; TRBD1 matches at 11 bases. The CDR3 runs to 15 residues. The V and J ends lost 0 bases and 10 bases, in that order; junction bases with no gene match: 3. The germline CDR1 and CDR2 sequences are SGHRS and YFSETQ. The CDR3 bases are TGCGCCAGCAGCTTGGGGGGACAGGGGGTCTCACCCCTCCACTTT. It specifies CASSLGGQGVSPLHF.

The chain uses TRBV30 and TRBJ2-7; 13 bases are a match to TRBD2. Germline V gene lookup returns CDR1 GTSNPN and CDR2 SVGIG (reference sequence). This CDR3 contains 16 residues. The V and J ends lost 1 base and 6 bases, in that order; junction bases with no gene match: 9. The CDR3 sequence is CAWSELGLAGAGEQYV. The CDR3 DNA reads TGTGCCTGGAGTGAACTTGGACTAGCGGGGGCTGGCGAGCAGTACGTC.

V and J are TRBV6-5 and TRBJ1-2; D may be TRBD1 (6 bases). This CDR3 is built from 13 residues. Per the germline V gene, CDR1 is MNHEY and CDR2 is SVGAGI. V was cut by 6 bases and J by 6 bases, with 14 bases left in between. CDR3 sequence reads: CASSLQGNHGYTF. In DNA, the CDR3 is TGTGCCAGCAGCCTCCAGGGGAACCATGGCTACACCTTC.

V usage is TRBV9 and J usage is TRBJ1-4, with D perhaps matching TRBD1 (6 bases). Trimming removed 0 bases at V and 0 bases at J, with 9 bases between. This CDR3 is built from 16 residues. CDR1 and CDR2 (germline): SGDLS, YYNGEE. CDR3 region: CASSVASGATNEKLFF. The CDR3 DNA sequence: TGTGCCAGCAGCGTAGCGTCAGGGGCAACTAATGAAAAACTGTTTTTT.

The chain is built from TRBV24-1 and TRBJ2-1; D is possibly TRBD1 (5 bases). Trimming removed 0 bases from V and 9 bases from J, with 14 bases in between. CDR3 size: 15 residues. In germline, CDR1 is KGHDR, CDR2 SFDVKD. The CDR3 sequence: CATSDLSSGLGEQFF. The CDR3 nucleotides read TGTGCCACCAGTGATTTGAGTTCAGGGTTGGGTGAGCAGTTCTTC.

This clone has a handful of counts. This chain joins TRBV11-2 and TRBJ1-1; maybe TRBD1 (5 bases). The CDR3 covers 19 residues. CDR1 and CDR2 from the germline V gene are SGHAT and FQNNGV. Trimming left V 1 base short and J 1 base short, with 22 bases between. The DNA for the CDR3 is TGTGCCAGCAGCTTAGGCCATCCGATACTCGGACACTCGAACACTGAAGCTTTCTTT. It codes for CASSLGHPILGHSNTEAFF.

The chain couples TRBV7-9 to TRBJ1-5; 8 bases agree with TRBD1. V lost 4 bases to trimming and J lost 5 bases; unmatched junction nucleotides: 7. Germline values: CDR1 SEHNR, CDR2 FQNEAQ (reference sequence). CDR3 size: 15 residues. The chain's CDR3 is CASSWGTGKDQPQHF. Written as DNA, the CDR3 is TGTGCCAGCAGCTGGGGGACAGGTAAGGATCAGCCCCAGCATTTT. The variable domain in full, with the rest retrieved from reference TRBV7-9 and TRBJ1-5, is DTGVSQNPRHKITKRGQNVTFRCDPISEHNRLYWYRQTLGQGPEFLTYFQNEAQLEKSRLLSDRFSAERPKGSFSTLEIQRTEQGDSAMYLCASSWGTGKDQPQHFGDGTRLSIL.

V gene TRBV5-4 combines with J gene TRBJ2-3, with a possible D match to TRBD1 (5 bases). In germline, CDR1 is SGHNT, CDR2 YYREEE (reference sequence). This CDR3 comprises 14 residues. Trimming cost V 4 bases and J 2 bases, with 11 bases left between them. The CDR3 nucleotides read TGTGCCAGCAGCGGTGCAGGGAACACAGATACGCAGTATTTT. Translated, it gives CASSGAGNTDTQYF. Filled out from reference TRBV5-4 and TRBJ2-3, the complete variable domain reads ETGVTQSPTHLIKTRGQQVTLRCSSQSGHNTVSWYQQALGQGPQFIFQYYREEENGRGNFPPRFSGLQFPNYSSELNVNALELDDSALYLCASSGAGNTDTQYFGPGTRLTVL.

The chain has TRBV12-3 or TRBV12-4 and TRBJ2-1, with TRBD2 as a possible D gene (5 bases). The V and J ends lost 5 bases and 8 bases respectively, with 7 bases between them. CDR3 length: 11 amino acids. CDR3 in amino acids: CASSMDYEQFF. DNA of the CDR3: TGTGCCAGCAGTATGGACTATGAGCAGTTCTTC.

The chain employs TRBV7-9 and TRBJ2-3, with 9 bases aligning to TRBD2. The V segment lost 5 bases and the J segment 6 bases; nucleotides outside the gene matches: 9. This CDR3 region has 15 residues. Germline V gene lookup returns CDR1 SEHNR and CDR2 FQNEAQ (reference sequence). The CDR3 reads CASSRVAGGKDTQYF. The CDR3 bases are TGTGCCAGCAGCCGCGTGGCGGGGGGGAAGGATACGCAGTATTTT.

This chain joins TRBV24-1 and TRBJ2-3, with a tentative D call TRBD2 (5 bases). V dropped 4 bases and J dropped 4 bases, with 17 bases sitting between them. Germline CDR1 KGHDR, CDR2 SFDVKD. The CDR3 totals 16 residues. In DNA form, the CDR3 reads TGTGCCACCAGTGACCACGGGAAGAGGTTCTCAGATACGCAGTATTTT. This sequence encodes CATSDHGKRFSDTQYF.

The J gene is TRBJ2-1, the V gene TRBV24-1; 10 bases are a match to TRBD2. The CDR3 has 15 residues. V trimming: 7 bases; J trimming: 7 bases; junction bases outside the gene matches: 9. CDR1 KGHDR and CDR2 SFDVKD come from the germline V gene. This chain's CDR3 is CATSTTSGAGNEQFF. CDR3 sequence (DNA): TGTGCCACCAGCACTACTAGCGGGGCGGGGAATGAGCAGTTCTTC.

This chain joins TRBV6-5 and TRBJ2-7; D gene uncertain. Trimming left V 2 bases short and J 3 bases short, with 11 bases between. Germline CDR1 is MNHEY and CDR2 is SVGAGI. CDR3 length: 14 amino acids. The CDR3 protein is CASSYHQEFYEQYF. DNA for the CDR3: TGTGCCAGCAGTTACCATCAGGAATTCTACGAGCAGTACTTC.

This chain's CDR3 is CASSQEIVGQGRNTIYF. The CDR3 nucleotides read TGCGCCAGCAGCCAAGAGATCGTAGGACAGGGAAGAAACACCATATATTTT. V usage is TRBV4-1 and J usage is TRBJ1-3; TRBD1 matches at 8 bases. V shed 0 bases and J 5 bases; nucleotides not matched to a gene: 9. Germline CDR1 MGHRA, CDR2 YSYEKL. This CDR3 contains 17 residues.

This sequence joins TRBV6-6 and TRBJ2-5, with no clear D. Per germline, CDR1 MNHNY and CDR2 SVGAGI (reference sequence). The CDR3 consists of 14 residues. Trimming left V 6 bases short and J 0 bases short, with 11 bases between. CDR3 nucleotides: TGTGCCAGCAGGGCAGGTGAGTACCAAGAGACCCAGTACTTC. Translation: CASRAGEYQETQYF.

The chain is built from TRBV5-4 and TRBJ2-3; 7 bases line up with TRBD1. Per the germline V gene, CDR1 is SGHNT and CDR2 is YYREEE (reference sequence). CDR3 length: 16 residues. The V gene end was trimmed by 0 bases and the J gene end by 3 bases; junction bases not matched to a gene: 7. The CDR3: CASSLGLGGGTDTQYF. The CDR3 nucleotides are TGTGCCAGCAGCTTGGGCCTAGGGGGCGGGACAGATACGCAGTATTTT. Variable domain in full (rest from reference TRBV5-4 and TRBJ2-3): ETGVTQSPTHLIKTRGQQVTLRCSSQSGHNTVSWYQQALGQGPQFIFQYYREEENGRGNFPPRFSGLQFPNYSSELNVNALELDDSALYLCASSLGLGGGTDTQYFGPGTRLTVL.

The chain carries TRBV30 and TRBJ1-1, with D possibly being TRBD1 (5 bases). Trimming left V 0 bases short and J 6 bases short, with 23 bases between. The V gene's germline CDR1 is GTSNPN and CDR2 SVGIG (reference sequence). This CDR3 spans 17 amino acids. CDR3 amino acids: CAWSVRKGAAKVSEAFF. In nucleotides, the CDR3 is TGTGCCTGGAGTGTACGGAAAGGGGCCGCGAAGGTCTCTGAAGCTTTCTTT.

This sequence joins TRBV19 and TRBJ2-7, with a possible D match to TRBD2 (6 bases). This CDR3 has 13 amino acids. V lost 5 bases and J 6 bases, leaving 14 bases between the germline ends. Looked up from germline, CDR1 is LNHDA and CDR2 is SQIVND (reference sequence). CDR3 coding DNA: TGTGCCAGTAGTTGGGACCGGACTACCGAGCAGTACTTC. Translating gives CASSWDRTTEQYF.

The V and J genes are TRBV3-1 (or the pseudogene TRBV3-2) and TRBJ1-2; D is perhaps TRBD1 (5 bases). The CDR3 extends over 15 amino acids. Per the germline V gene, CDR1 is LGHDT and CDR2 is YNNKEL (reference sequence). The V end lost 1 base, the J end lost 8 bases, and 17 bases lay between the germline ends. The CDR3 DNA is TGTGCCAGCAGCCAAGCCCTCGCCAGGGTTTCCGGCTACACCTTC. Protein sequence: CASSQALARVSGYTF.

The V gene is TRBV5-1, the J gene TRBJ1-1; maybe TRBD1 (6 bases). Deletions cut 0 bases from V and 5 bases from J, with 14 bases between. This CDR3 is 15 amino acids long. CDR1 and CDR2 from the germline V gene are SGHRS and YFSETQ. The CDR3 is CASSLGAGAKTEAFF. CDR3 nucleotides: TGCGCCAGCAGCTTGGGGGCAGGGGCGAAGACTGAAGCTTTCTTT.

V and J are TRBV19 and TRBJ1-4; D is possibly TRBD1 (6 bases). Between the trimmed V and J ends, which lost 7 bases and 4 bases, there was a span of 13 bases. This CDR3 has 14 amino acids. CDR1 is LNHDA, CDR2 SQIVND, per germline (reference sequence). The CDR3 bases are TGTGCCAGTAACATGGGACAAGTTAATGAAAAACTGTTTTTT. The encoded protein is CASNMGQVNEKLFF.

This clone was observed once. The V call is TRBV19, the J call TRBJ2-7; 7 bases line up with TRBD1. After removal of 6 bases from V and 3 bases from J, the junction contained 11 bases not matched to a gene. Germline loops: CDR1 LNHDA, CDR2 SQIVND (reference sequence). The CDR3 contains 15 residues. CDR3 amino acids: CASRTRAGGIYEQYF. The CDR3 DNA reads TGTGCCAGTAGAACCCGGGCAGGGGGAATCTACGAGCAGTACTTC.

V is TRBV27 and J is TRBJ1-4; D might be TRBD1 (6 bases). The V and J ends lost 11 bases and 0 bases respectively, with 28 bases between them. CDR3 length equals 19 residues. Germline V gene data show CDR1 as MNHEY and CDR2 as SMNVEV (reference sequence). This chain's CDR3 is CAFKEPQQGADATNEKLFF. As DNA, the CDR3 is TGTGCCTTCAAGGAGCCACAACAGGGAGCCGATGCAACTAATGAAAAACTGTTTTTT.

This clone came up once. The rearrangement uses TRBV3-1 (or the pseudogene TRBV3-2) and TRBJ2-5, with 9 bases identical to TRBD2. Germline trimming cut 8 bases from V and 2 bases from J; bases unmatched to any gene: 12. CDR3 length: 16 amino acids. Germline-derived CDR1 and CDR2 are LGHDT and YNNKEL (reference sequence). The CDR3 here is CASGAGSGGPQETQYF. CDR3 coding DNA: TGTGCCAGCGGGGCCGGTAGCGGGGGCCCACAAGAGACCCAGTACTTC.